This T cell receptor (beta chain) was profiled in a study of response to subunit inactivated influenza vaccine. Findings and caveats of the study: That few new T cells are recruited by each seasonal influenza vaccination was the authors' suggestion.

CDR3 length: 18 residues. Germline V gene data show CDR1 as MNHEY and CDR2 as SVGEGT. Trimming took off 2 bases at V and 0 bases at J, with 17 bases between the two ends. TCRdb reanalysed the RT-PCR reads using MiXCR and keeps one entry per CDR3 protein. The table includes about 570,000 distinct CDR3 sequences, about 11% detected once. This clonotype occurred many times. What it binds is unknown. These sequences were also reported in another study, on T cells expressing NK-cell markers. As reported in that work: For TCR beta, cDNA was produced by 5'RACE template switching with UMIs. Sorted T-cell subsets CD3+CD56+NKG2C+, CD3+CD56+NKG2C- and CD3+CD56-NKG2C+ were TCR beta-sequenced. The eight sequenced donors comprised seven who were HCMV-seropositive and one who was seronegative. Whether expanded NKG2C+ T cell clones recognized HCMV stayed uncertain.

The genes are TRBV6-2 or TRBV6-3 and TRBJ2-4, with D unresolved. The sample consisted of PBMCs from blood, taken on the day of vaccination. The TCR sequence derives from a man in his fifties who received an inactivated influenza vaccine. The CDR3 spells CASSYERLTPLAKNIQYF. The CDR3 coding sequence is TGTGCCAGCAGTTACGAGAGGCTGACCCCCTTAGCCAAAAACATTCAGTACTTC.